This entry lists 18 T cell receptor beta chains sequenced from one sample in a study of early T cells in non-severe SARS-CoV-2 infection. TCRdb re-called the 5' RACE reads with MiXCR, one entry per CDR3 protein. The data hold more than 25,000 distinct CDR3 sequences, with roughly 5.4% observed a single time. The material sequenced was whole blood. The receptor source for this set is an adult who was a healthcare worker with PCR-confirmed SARS-CoV-2 infection or an uninfected control (not recorded which).

This clonotype was seen many times. This chain joins TRBV10-2 and TRBJ2-5; D gene uncertain. Trimming left V 6 bases short and J 3 bases short, with 8 bases between. The germline V gene encodes CDR1 WSHSY and CDR2 SAAADI. The CDR3 totals 12 residues. The CDR3 sequence is CASRPAKETQYF. DNA for the CDR3: TGCGCCAGCAGGCCTGCCAAAGAGACCCAGTACTTC.

This clonotype has more than one count but fewer than ten. This chain joins TRBV13 and TRBJ2-6; the D gene could be TRBD1 or TRBD2 (5 bases each). V was pared by 5 bases and J by 1 base, with 9 bases between. CDR3 length equals 15 residues. Germline V lookup: CDR1 PRHDT, CDR2 FYEKMQ (reference sequence). CDR3 DNA: TGTGCCAGCAGCCAAGAGGGGTCTGGGGCCAACGTCCTGACTTTC. Encoded protein: CASSQEGSGANVLTF.

This clonotype was picked up many times. The chain recombines TRBV28 with TRBJ1-1; D not resolved. CDR3 length: 14 amino acids. Germline lookup yields CDR1 MDHEN and CDR2 SYDVKM. V was pared by 5 bases and J by 0 bases, with 10 bases between. CDR3 residues: CASSPHTMNTEAFF. The CDR3 DNA follows: TGTGCCAGCAGTCCCCATACAATGAACACTGAAGCTTTCTTT.

By proportion, this clonotype is medium-sized (0.01 to 0.1%). This chain joins TRBV23-1 and TRBJ1-4; TRBD1 matches at 7 bases. TRBV23-1 is flagged as an ORF with uncertain function. Germline trimming cut 1 base from V and 1 base from J; bases unmatched to any gene: 3. CDR3 length: 16 amino acids. The chain's CDR3 is CASSQLRDRTNEKLFF. In nucleotides, the CDR3 is TGCGCCAGCAGTCAATTGAGGGACAGAACTAATGAAAAACTGTTTTTT.

The chain recombines TRBV7-2 with TRBJ2-3, with 8 bases fitting TRBD1. Trimming removed 1 base from V and 5 bases from J; junction bases left unmatched: 2. Germline CDR1 is SGHTA and CDR2 is FQGNSA. This CDR3 is 14 amino acids long. The CDR3 bases are TGTGCCAGCAGCTTAGGACAGGGGAGAGATACGCAGTATTTT. This translates into CASSLGQGRDTQYF.

This clonotype showed up just a few times. CDR3 sequence (DNA): TGTGCCAGCAGCCGGGACACGAACTACGAGCAGTACTTC. It is translated as CASSRDTNYEQYF. The chain couples TRBV11-2 to TRBJ2-7, with D maybe TRBD1 (6 bases). From germline, CDR1 is SGHAT and CDR2 FQNNGV. There are 13 residues in the CDR3. V gave up 5 bases and J gave up 3 bases, with 11 bases separating them.

The DNA for the CDR3 is TGCGCCAGCAGCTGGGACACCTACAATGAGCAGTTCTTC. This gives the protein CASSWDTYNEQFF. The chain couples TRBV5-1 to TRBJ2-1, with D possibly being TRBD1 (6 bases). Per germline, CDR1 SGHRS and CDR2 YFSETQ. The V end was cut by 3 bases, the J end by 2 bases, with 6 bases between. This CDR3 region has 13 residues.

This clonotype appeared many times. This chain links TRBV12-3 or TRBV12-4 with TRBJ2-1; 8 bases fit TRBD2. The CDR3 is made up of 16 amino acids. The V gene end was trimmed by 4 bases and the J gene end by 14 bases; junction bases not matched to a gene: 19. CDR3 in DNA: TGTGCCAGCAGTTCCGGGTGGGGCGCGGGGGGCCACAGGGAGTTCTTC. Protein product: CASSSGWGAGGHREFF.

In this sample, this clonotype turned up many times. The chain links TRBV6-2 or TRBV6-3 to TRBJ2-7; TRBD1 aligns across 9 bases. V was pared by 3 bases and J by 3 bases, with 9 bases of the junction left unmatched. The CDR3 extends over 16 amino acids. Germline CDR1 MNHEY, CDR2 SVGEGT. Here the CDR3 reads CASSYGTGTGSYEQYF. Written as DNA, the CDR3 is TGTGCCAGCAGTTATGGGACCGGGACAGGGAGCTACGAGCAGTACTTC.

The chain is built from TRBV6-2 or TRBV6-3 and TRBJ2-4, with D uncertain. The CDR3 is 15 amino acids. The germline V gene encodes CDR1 MNHEY and CDR2 SVGEGT. Trimming took off 0 bases at V and 1 base at J, with 7 bases between the two ends. The CDR3 nucleotides are TGTGCCAGCAGTTACTCGGCCGAGGCCAAAAACATTCAGTACTTC. It encodes CASSYSAEAKNIQYF.

This clonotype was picked up a small number of times. V usage is TRBV27 and J usage is TRBJ2-3; 10 positions match TRBD2. The V gene's germline CDR1 is MNHEY and CDR2 SMNVEV (reference sequence). J was trimmed by 1 base and V by 5 bases; bases with no gene match: 3. The CDR3 is made up of 15 amino acids. The CDR3 nucleotides are TGTGCCAGCAGTCAAGGGACTAGCGGCACAGATACGCAGTATTTT. It yields the protein CASSQGTSGTDTQYF.

V is TRBV20-1 and J is TRBJ2-5; no firm D call. V lost 0 bases to trimming and J lost 1 base, with 12 bases between them. The CDR3 extends over 15 amino acids. The germline V gene has CDR1 DFQATT and CDR2 SNEGSKA (reference sequence). The DNA of the CDR3 is TGCAGTGCTAGAGATTGGGCCAAGCCCCAAGAGACCCAGTACTTC. Its translation is CSARDWAKPQETQYF.

The J gene is TRBJ2-1, the V gene TRBV18, with 10 bases fitting TRBD1. After removal of 4 bases from V and 5 bases from J, the junction contained 2 bases not matched to a gene. Germline CDR1 and CDR2: KGHSH and LQKENI. The CDR3 contains 14 residues. DNA of the CDR3: TGTGCCAGCTCACGGGACAGGGGACACAATGAGCAGTTCTTC. Translation gives CASSRDRGHNEQFF.

This clonotype has at least ten counts. The V gene is TRBV6-2 or TRBV6-3, the J gene TRBJ2-2, with 8 bases identical to TRBD1. V lost 5 bases and J lost 8; bases outside the gene matches: 7. This CDR3 region has 14 residues. Germline CDR1 MNHEY, CDR2 SVGEGT. This chain's CDR3 is CASSRAGQGGELFF. The DNA for the CDR3 is TGTGCCAGCAGTCGGGCCGGACAGGGTGGGGAGCTGTTTTTT.

This clonotype was seen more than once but under ten times. The J gene is TRBJ2-7, the V gene TRBV7-9; D gene unclear. Trimming removed 0 bases at V and 3 bases at J, with 9 bases between. CDR1 SEHNR and CDR2 FQNEAQ come from the germline V gene (reference sequence). The CDR3 is 14 amino acids. The CDR3 nucleotides are TGTGCCAGCAGCTTAGCAGAGTCCCACTACGAGCAGTACTTC. Its protein product is CASSLAESHYEQYF.

This clonotype was observed many times. The chain carries TRBV11-2 and TRBJ2-5; D could derive from TRBD1 or TRBD2 (5 bases each). CDR3 length: 13 amino acids. Trimming removed 1 base at V and 10 bases at J, with 13 bases between. The V gene's germline CDR1 is SGHAT and CDR2 FQNNGV. The CDR3 protein is CASSLVRVGDQYF. CDR3 bases: TGTGCCAGCAGCTTAGTTCGCGTGGGGGACCAGTACTTC.

V and J are TRBV4-2 and TRBJ1-4; 8 bases fit TRBD1. Germline assignment: CDR1 LGHNA and CDR2 YNFKEQ. Germline trimming cut 0 bases from V and 3 bases from J; bases unmatched to any gene: 15. This CDR3 is built from 20 residues. The CDR3 sequence is CASSQDWTGRTVVSNEKLFF. The CDR3 bases are TGTGCCAGCAGCCAAGACTGGACAGGGAGGACCGTTGTTTCTAATGAAAAACTGTTTTTT.

At least ten counts were recorded for this clonotype. The V call is TRBV7-9, the J call TRBJ1-1, with D possibly matching TRBD1 (5 bases). The V end was cut by 11 bases, the J end by 0 bases, with 16 bases between. Germline V lookup: CDR1 SEHNR, CDR2 FQNEAQ (reference sequence). This CDR3 is 14 amino acids long. DNA of the CDR3: TGTGCCCCCACCAACGGGGGAATGAACACTGAAGCTTTCTTT. The encoded protein is CAPTNGGMNTEAFF.